This note documents a single T cell receptor (beta chain) sequence. The data stem from a study of beta chain features in type 1 diabetes. Background on the study: Comparable age, gender and cell yields were observed in patients relative to healthy donors.

The CDR3 is 13 residues long. The V gene's germline CDR1 is SGHRS and CDR2 YFSETQ. The ends were cut back, 2 bases at V and 3 bases at J, with 8 bases in the middle. What was sequenced were expressed TCRB transcripts, since all of the isolated RNA had been reverse transcribed. Assay: immunoSEQ multiplex PCR; the TCRdb copy retains only in-frame clones and omits some. The sample includes 350,000 or so clones, about 20% seen only once; the top ten take approximately 0.041%. Sequencing input: naive CD4+ T cells from blood. The clonotype was recovered from a woman between 18 and 29 years old in good health. This chain uses TRBV5-1 with TRBJ1-2, with no clear D. The CDR3 sequence: CASSFKGDYGYTF. The DNA of the CDR3 is TGCGCCAGCAGCTTCAAGGGAGACTATGGCTACACCTTC.